This T cell receptor beta chain was identified in a study of identical twins. TCRdb analysed the 5' RACE reads with MiXCR anew, one entry per CDR3 protein. The table records 450,000 to 600,000 distinct CDR3 sequences, about a fifth of them present only once. The CDR3 is made up of 16 amino acids. The V gene's germline CDR1 is SGHAT and CDR2 FQNNGV. Trimming took off 5 bases at V and 1 base at J, with 18 bases between the two ends. This clonotype came up a few times. The same specimen was also included in a second study, on yellow fever vaccine responses in identical twins.

This TCR came from a woman aged 18 to 35 in good health. This chain uses TRBV11-2 with TRBJ2-7, with D tentatively TRBD1 or TRBD2 (5 bases each). Sequenced sample: CD4+ T cells sorted from blood. The CDR3 bases are TGTGCCAGCAGCCGGTTGAGGGGCCCCATTTCCTACGAGCAGTACGTC. This gives the protein CASSRLRGPISYEQYV.